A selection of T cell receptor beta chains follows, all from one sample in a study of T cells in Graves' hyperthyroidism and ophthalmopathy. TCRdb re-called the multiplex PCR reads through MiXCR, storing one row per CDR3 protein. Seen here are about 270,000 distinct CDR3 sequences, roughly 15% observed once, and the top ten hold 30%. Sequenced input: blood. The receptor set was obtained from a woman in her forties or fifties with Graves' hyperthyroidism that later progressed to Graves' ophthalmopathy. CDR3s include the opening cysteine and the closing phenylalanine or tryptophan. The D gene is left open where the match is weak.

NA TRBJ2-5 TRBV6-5 CASSYDFRETQYF
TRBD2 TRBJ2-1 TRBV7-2 CASSRGPGGLNEQFF
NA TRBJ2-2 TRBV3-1 CASSRAGGTGELFF
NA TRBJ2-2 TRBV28 CASSLPSGDTGELFF
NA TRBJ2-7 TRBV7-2 CASSPRAGLAYEQYF
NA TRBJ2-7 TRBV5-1 CASSSPGLTYEQYF
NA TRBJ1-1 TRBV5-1 CASSELIRANTEAFF
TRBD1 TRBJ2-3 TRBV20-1 CSARTPTGTAKSSTDTQYF
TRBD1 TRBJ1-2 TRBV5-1 CASSSGTGSGPYGYTF
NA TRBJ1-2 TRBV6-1 CASQMSGAIYGYTF
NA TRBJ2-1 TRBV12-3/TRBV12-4 CASRGGSYNEQFF
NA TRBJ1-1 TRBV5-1 CASSSHANTEAFF
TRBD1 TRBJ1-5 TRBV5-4 CASSSGGDRGQPQHF
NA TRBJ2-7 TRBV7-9 CASSPSLRSYEQYF
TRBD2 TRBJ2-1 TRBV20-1 CSAPSGRGVYNEQFF
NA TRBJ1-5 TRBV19 CASSIIQGSNQPQHF
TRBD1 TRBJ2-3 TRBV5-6 CASTLTGVPDTQYF
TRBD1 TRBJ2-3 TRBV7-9 CASSPGQGIGDTQYF
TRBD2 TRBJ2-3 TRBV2 CASSGRLAGTDTQYF
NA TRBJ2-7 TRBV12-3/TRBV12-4 CASSPWTYEQYF
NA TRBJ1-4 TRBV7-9 CASSLGSGVREKLFF
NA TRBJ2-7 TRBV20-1 CSARVLGRSYEQYF
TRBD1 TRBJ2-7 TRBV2 CASRTGTGGREQYF
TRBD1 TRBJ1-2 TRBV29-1 CSVLDRDYGYTF
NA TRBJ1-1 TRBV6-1 CASRENTEAFF
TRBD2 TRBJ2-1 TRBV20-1 CSATGTRATHEQFF
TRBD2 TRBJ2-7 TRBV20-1 CSASSGRAGEQYF
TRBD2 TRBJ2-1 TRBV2 CASSPGGLAGVSYNEQFF
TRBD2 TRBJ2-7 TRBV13 CASRTSGRAAEQYF
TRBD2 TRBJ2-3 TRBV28 CASSLYLAGSTDTQYF
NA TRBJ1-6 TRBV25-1 CASSGSAQGSSPLHF
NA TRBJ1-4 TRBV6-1 CASSEANEKLFF
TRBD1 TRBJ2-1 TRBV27 CASSLLRDRGHEQFF
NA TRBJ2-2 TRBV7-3 CASSLFWGRETGELFF
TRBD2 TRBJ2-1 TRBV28 CASSFPSGSSYNEQFF
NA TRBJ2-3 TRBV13 CASSLEGRRTDTQYF
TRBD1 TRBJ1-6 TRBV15 CATSRERTGASPLHF
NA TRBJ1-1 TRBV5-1 CASSLMGRTEAFF
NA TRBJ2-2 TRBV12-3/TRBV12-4 CASSLGWTGELFF
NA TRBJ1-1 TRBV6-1 CASSFRGASEAFF
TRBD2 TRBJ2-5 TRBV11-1 CASSPGLAGEMPETQYF
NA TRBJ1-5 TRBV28 CASSFIRNQPQHF
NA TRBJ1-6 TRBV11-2 CASNGGGRKVNPLHF
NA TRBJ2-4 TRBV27 CASSLAHPNIIQAKNIQYF
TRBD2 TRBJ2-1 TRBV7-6 CASSLLAGAYNEQFF
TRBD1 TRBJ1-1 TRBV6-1 CASSEHLDRVETEAFF
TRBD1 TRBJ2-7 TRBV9 CASSVSGTASYEQYF
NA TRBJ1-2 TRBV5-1 CASSLTGLYGYTF